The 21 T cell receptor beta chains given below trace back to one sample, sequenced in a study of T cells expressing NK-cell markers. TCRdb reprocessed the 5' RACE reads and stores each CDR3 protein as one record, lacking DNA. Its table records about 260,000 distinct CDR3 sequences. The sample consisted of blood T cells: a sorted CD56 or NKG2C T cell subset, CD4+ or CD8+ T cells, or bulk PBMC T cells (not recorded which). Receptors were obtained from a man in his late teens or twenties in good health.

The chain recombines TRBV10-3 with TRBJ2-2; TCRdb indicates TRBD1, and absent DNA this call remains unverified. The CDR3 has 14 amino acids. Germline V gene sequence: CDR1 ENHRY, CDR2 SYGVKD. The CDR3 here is CAISGHMNTGELFF.

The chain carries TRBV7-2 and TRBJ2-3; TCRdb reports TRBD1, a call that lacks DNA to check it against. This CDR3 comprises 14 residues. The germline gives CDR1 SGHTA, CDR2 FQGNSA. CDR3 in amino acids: CASSPETGGDTQYF.

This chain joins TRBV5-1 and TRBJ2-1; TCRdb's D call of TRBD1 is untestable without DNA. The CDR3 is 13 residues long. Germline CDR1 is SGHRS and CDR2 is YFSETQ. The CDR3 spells CASSTPLMNEQFF.

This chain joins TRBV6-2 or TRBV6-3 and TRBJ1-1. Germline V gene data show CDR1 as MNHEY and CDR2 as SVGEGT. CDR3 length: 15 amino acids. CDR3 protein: CASSYPYTANTEAFF.

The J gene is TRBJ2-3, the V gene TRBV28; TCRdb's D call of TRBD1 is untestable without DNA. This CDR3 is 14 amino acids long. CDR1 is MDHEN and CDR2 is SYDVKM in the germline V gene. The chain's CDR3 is CASSLGGVSDTQYF.

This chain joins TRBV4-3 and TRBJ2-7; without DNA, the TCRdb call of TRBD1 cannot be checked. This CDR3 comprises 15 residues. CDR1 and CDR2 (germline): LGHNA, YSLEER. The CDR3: CASSQGPESSYEQYF.

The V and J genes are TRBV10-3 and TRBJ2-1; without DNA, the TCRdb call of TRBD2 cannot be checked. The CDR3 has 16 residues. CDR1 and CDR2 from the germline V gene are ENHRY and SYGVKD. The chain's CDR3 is CAISELAGGPVVEQFF.

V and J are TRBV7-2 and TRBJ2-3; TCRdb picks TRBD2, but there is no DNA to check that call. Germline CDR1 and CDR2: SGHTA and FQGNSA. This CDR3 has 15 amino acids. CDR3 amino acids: CASSLMRELPDTQYF.

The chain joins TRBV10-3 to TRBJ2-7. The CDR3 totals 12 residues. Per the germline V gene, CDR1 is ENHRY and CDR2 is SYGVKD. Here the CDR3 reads CATGVGTYEQYF.

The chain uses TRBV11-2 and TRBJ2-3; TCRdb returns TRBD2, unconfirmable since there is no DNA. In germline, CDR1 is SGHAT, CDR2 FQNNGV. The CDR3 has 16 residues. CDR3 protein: CASSFTSLPITDTQYF.

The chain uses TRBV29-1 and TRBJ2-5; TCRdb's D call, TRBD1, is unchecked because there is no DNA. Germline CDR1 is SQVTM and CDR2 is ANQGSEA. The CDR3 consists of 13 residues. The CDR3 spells CSTLTESKETQYF.

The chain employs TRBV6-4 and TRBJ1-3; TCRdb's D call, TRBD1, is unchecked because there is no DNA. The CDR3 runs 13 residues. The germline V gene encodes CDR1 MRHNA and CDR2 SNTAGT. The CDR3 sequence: CASSEDRWSPIYF.

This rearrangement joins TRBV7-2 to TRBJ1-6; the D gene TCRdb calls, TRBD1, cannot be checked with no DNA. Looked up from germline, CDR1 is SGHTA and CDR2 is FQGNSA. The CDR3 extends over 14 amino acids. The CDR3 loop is CASSLSRERPPLHF. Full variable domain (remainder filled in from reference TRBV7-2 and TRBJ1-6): GAGVSQSPSNKVTEKGKDVELRCDPISGHTALYWYRQSLGQGLEFLIYFQGNSAPDKSGLPSDRFSAERTGGSVSTLTIQRTQQEDSAVYLCASSLSRERPPLHFGNGTRLTVT.

The CDR3 loop reads CSARDRRTSGSVQYF. The chain couples TRBV20-1 to TRBJ2-7; TCRdb reports TRBD2, a call that lacks DNA to check it against. CDR1 and CDR2 (germline): DFQATT, SNEGSKA (reference sequence). This CDR3 contains 15 residues.

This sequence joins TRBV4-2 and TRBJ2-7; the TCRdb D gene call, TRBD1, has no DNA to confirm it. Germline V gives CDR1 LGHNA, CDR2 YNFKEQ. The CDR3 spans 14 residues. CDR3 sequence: CASSQVEGSYEQYF.

The CDR3 spells CSANPAGGSGGELFF. The chain recombines TRBV20-1 with TRBJ2-2; no DNA is available, so the TRBD2 call from TCRdb remains unchecked. This CDR3 has 15 residues. CDR1 is DFQATT and CDR2 is SNEGSKA in the germline V gene (reference sequence).

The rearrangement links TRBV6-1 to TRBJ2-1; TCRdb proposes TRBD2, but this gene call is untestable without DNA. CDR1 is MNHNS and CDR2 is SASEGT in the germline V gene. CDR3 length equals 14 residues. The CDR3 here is CASRETKAGGEQFF.

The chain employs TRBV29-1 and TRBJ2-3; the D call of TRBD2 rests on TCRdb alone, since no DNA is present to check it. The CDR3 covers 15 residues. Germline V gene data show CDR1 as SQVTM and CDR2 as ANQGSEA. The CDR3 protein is CSVSGTSGITDTQYF.

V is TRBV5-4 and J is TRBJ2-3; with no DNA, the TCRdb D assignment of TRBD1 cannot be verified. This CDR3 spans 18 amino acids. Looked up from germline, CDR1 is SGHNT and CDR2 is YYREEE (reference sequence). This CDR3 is CASSLDTDWTEGIDTQYF. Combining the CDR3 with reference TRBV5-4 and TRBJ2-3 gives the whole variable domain ETGVTQSPTHLIKTRGQQVTLRCSSQSGHNTVSWYQQALGQGPQFIFQYYREEENGRGNFPPRFSGLQFPNYSSELNVNALELDDSALYLCASSLDTDWTEGIDTQYFGPGTRLTVL.

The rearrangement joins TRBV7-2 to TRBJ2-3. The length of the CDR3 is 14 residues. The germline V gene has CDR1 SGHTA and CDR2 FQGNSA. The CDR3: CASSFSTSTDTQYF.

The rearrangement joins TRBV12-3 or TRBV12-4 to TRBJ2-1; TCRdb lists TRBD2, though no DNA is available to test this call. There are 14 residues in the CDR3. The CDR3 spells CASSLTTSSDEQFF.